The present T cell receptor (beta chain) was sequenced within a study of blood T cells in healthy people across ages. Study-wide points: The study found TCR beta diversity correlated strongly with naive T cell percentage.

Sample-barcoded 5' priming and a J-beta primer mix drove a second PCR of roughly 7 to 11 cycles. MiXCR was run by TCRdb on the 5' RACE reads, yielding one entry per CDR3 protein. The sample records 910,000 or so distinct CDR3 sequences, roughly half being singletons. This clonotype was counted a few times. No antigen is known for it. CDR1 LGHNA and CDR2 YSLEER come from the germline V gene. J lost 5 bases, V lost 5 bases, and 9 bases had no gene match. The CDR3 loop spans 16 amino acids. V and J are TRBV4-3 and TRBJ2-2; 9 bases map to TRBD1. The sequenced sample consisted of blood. This clonotype was obtained from a woman aged 55-69 years in good health. DNA for the CDR3: TGCGCCAGCAGCAACGCCCGGGACAGGGTTACCGGGGAGCTGTTTTTT. This translates into CASSNARDRVTGELFF.